The present T cell receptor beta chain was sequenced within a study of T cell responses to AZD1222 COVID-19 vaccine. Study observations and caveats: The reported proportion of spike-specific TCRs targeting unmutated variant regions was nearly half.

This CDR3 contains 16 residues. Germline CDR1 is MGHRA and CDR2 is YSYEKL. Trimming stripped 0 bases from V and 0 bases from J, with 10 bases between. Measured with immunoSEQ multiplex PCR; TCRdb has only the in-frame clones, and not every one. This sample yields about 140,000 clones, of which around 93% are seen a single time; about 3% belongs to the top ten. Note on this clone: Its antigen is still unknown.

Sequenced material: peripheral blood, taken on day 0 of AZD1222 vaccination. V gene TRBV4-1 combines with J gene TRBJ2-3; D not resolved. The clonotype was recovered from an adult in good health. CDR3 sequence reads: CASSQDPGRSTDTQYF. CDR3 in DNA: TGCGCCAGCAGCCAAGATCCCGGCCGCAGCACAGATACGCAGTATTTT.